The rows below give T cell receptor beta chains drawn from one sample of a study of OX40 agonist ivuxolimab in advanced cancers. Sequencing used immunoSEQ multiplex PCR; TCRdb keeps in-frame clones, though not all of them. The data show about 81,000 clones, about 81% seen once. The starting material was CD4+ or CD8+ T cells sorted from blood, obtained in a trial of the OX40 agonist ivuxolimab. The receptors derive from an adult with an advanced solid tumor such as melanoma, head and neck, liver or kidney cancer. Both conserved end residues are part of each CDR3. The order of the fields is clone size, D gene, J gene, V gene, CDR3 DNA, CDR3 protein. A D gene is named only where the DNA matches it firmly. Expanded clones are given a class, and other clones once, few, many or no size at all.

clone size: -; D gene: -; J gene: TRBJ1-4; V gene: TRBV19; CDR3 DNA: TGTGCCAGTAGTATAGGGGAAAAACTGTTTTTT; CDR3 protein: CASSIGEKLFF
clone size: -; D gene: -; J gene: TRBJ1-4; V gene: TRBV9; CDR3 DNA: TGTGCCAGCAGCGTAGGAGGCACGATGGGTAGCGAAAAACTGTTTTTT; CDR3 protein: CASSVGGTMGSEKLFF
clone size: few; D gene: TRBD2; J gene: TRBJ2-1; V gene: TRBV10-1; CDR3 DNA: TGCGCCAGCGACCCGGGGGGGCTTAACAATGAGCAGTTCTTC; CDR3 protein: CASDPGGLNNEQFF
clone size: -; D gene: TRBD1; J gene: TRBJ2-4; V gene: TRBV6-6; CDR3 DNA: TGTGCCAGCAGTCTGACAGGGGAGGCCAAAAACATTCAGTACTTC; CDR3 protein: CASSLTGEAKNIQYF
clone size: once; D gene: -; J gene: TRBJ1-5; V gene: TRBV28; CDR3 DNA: TGTGCCAGCAGCGGGGTGGGCCGCCTCAATCAGCCCCAGCATTTT; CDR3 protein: CASSGVGRLNQPQHF
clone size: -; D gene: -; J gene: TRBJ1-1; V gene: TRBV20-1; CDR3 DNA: TGCAGTGCTAGTTCCGGCACTGAAGCTTTCTTT; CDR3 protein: CSASSGTEAFF
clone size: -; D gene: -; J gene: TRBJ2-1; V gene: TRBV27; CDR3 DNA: TGTGCCAGCAGCCCCTTCCTTGGGGACAATGAGCAGTTCTTC; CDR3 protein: CASSPFLGDNEQFF
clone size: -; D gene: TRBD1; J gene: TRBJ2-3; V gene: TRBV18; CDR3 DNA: TGTGCCAGCTCACCACGGGCAGGGGGCATAGATACGCAGTATTTT; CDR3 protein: CASSPRAGGIDTQYF
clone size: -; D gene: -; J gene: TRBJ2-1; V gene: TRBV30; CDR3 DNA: TGTGCCTGGAGTATAGGTAGGAGCGATGAGCAGTTCTTC; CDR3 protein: CAWSIGRSDEQFF
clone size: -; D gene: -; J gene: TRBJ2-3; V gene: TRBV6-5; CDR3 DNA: TGTGCCAGCAGTTACATCCCTAGCATAAATACGCAGTATTTT; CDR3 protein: CASSYIPSINTQYF
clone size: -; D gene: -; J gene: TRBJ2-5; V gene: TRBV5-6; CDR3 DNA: TGTGCCAGCAGCTTGACAGGCTACCAAGAGACCCAGTACTTC; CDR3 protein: CASSLTGYQETQYF
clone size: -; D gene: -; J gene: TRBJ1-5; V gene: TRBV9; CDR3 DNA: TGTGCCAGCAGCGTAGATCACGGTAGCAATCAGCCCCAGCATTTT; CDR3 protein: CASSVDHGSNQPQHF
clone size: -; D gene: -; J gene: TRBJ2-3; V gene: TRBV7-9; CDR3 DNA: TGTGCCAGCAGCTTGAAAGGGGATACGCAGTATTTT; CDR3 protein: CASSLKGDTQYF
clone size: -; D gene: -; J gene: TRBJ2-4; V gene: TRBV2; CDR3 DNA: TGTGCCAGCAGTGAACTCGATGTAGCCAAAAACATTCAGTACTTC; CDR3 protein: CASSELDVAKNIQYF
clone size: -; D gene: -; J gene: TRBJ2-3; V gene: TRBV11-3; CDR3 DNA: TGTGCCAGGAGGGGATATACGCAGTATTTT; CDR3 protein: CARRGYTQYF
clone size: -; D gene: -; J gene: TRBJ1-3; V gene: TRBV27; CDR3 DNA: TGTGCCAGCAGTTTATTCGGGGGTAGTAGTGGAAACACCATATATTTT; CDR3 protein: CASSLFGGSSGNTIYF
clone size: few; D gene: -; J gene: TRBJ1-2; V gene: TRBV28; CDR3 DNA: TGTGCCAGCAGTCTCCCTTCCTACTATGGCTACACCTTC; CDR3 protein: CASSLPSYYGYTF
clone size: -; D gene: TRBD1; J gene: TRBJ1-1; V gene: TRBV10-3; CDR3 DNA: TGTGCCATCACTACGGGACAGGGGATTAACACTGAAGCTTTCTTT; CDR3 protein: CAITTGQGINTEAFF
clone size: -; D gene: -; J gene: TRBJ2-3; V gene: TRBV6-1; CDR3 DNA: TGTGCCAGCAGGCTACAGGGTTCTGGAGATACGCAGTATTTT; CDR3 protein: CASRLQGSGDTQYF
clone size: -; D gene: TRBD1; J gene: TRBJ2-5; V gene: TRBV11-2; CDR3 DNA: TGTGCCAGCAGCCAGGACAGGCTAGAGACCCAGTACTTC; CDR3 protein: CASSQDRLETQYF
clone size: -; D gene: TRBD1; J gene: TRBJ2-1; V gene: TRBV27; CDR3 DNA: TGTGCCAGCAGTTGGGGGACAGGGCCCAACAATGAGCAGTTCTTC; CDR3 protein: CASSWGTGPNNEQFF
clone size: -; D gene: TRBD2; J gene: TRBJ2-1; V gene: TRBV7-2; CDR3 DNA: TGTGCCAGCAGCTTTAATCTTATAGGGACTAGCGGGATCTACAATGAGCAGTTCTTC; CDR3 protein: CASSFNLIGTSGIYNEQFF
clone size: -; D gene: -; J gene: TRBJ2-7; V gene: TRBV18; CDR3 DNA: TGTGCCAGCTCAGAAAAAAGTGTTCTGACCTACGAGCAGTACTTC; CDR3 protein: CASSEKSVLTYEQYF
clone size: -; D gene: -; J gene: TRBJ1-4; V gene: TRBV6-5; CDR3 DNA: TGTGCCAGCAGTTACTTAGCGGGGCCGGGTGAAAAACTGTTTTTT; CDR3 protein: CASSYLAGPGEKLFF
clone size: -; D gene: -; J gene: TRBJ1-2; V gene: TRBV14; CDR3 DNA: TGTGCCAGCAGTGGAGTCCCAGGGGAAAGAAAATACTATGGCTACACCTTC; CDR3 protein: CASSGVPGERKYYGYTF
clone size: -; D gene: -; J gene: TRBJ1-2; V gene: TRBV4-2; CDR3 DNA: TGTGCCAGCAGCCAAGATACGGTGAACAGCCTTCACTATGGCTACACCTTC; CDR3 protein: CASSQDTVNSLHYGYTF
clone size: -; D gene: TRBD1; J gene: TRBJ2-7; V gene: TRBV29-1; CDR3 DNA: TGCAGCGCCACCACGCTCACAGGGGGCGCGTACGAGCAGTACTTC; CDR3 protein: CSATTLTGGAYEQYF
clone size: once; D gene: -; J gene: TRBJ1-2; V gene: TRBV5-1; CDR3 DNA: TGCGCCAGCAGCCCAGAGGGAGGGCACTATGGCTACACCTTC; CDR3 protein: CASSPEGGHYGYTF